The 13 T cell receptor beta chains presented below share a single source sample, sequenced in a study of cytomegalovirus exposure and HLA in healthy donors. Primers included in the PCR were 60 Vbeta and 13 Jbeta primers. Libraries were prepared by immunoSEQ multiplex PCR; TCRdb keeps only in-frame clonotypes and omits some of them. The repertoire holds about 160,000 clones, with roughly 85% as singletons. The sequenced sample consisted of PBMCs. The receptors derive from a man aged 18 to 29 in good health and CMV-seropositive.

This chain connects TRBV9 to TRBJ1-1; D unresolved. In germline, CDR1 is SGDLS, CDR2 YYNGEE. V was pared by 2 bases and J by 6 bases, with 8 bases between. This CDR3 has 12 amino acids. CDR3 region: CASSVLESEAFF. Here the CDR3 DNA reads TGTGCCAGCAGCGTTTTAGAGTCTGAAGCTTTCTTT.

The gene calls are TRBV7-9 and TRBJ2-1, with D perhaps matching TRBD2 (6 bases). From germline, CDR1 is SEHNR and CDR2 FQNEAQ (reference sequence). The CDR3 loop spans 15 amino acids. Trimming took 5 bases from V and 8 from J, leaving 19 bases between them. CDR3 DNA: TGTGCCAGCAGCACCGATCTAGCGTTGTCGGATGAGCAGTTCTTC. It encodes CASSTDLALSDEQFF.

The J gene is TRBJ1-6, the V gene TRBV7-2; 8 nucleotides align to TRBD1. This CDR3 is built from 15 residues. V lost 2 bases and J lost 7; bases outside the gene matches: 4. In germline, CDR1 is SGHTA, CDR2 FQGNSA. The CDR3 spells CASSLLRTGNSPLHF. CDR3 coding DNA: TGTGCCAGCAGCTTACTCCGGACAGGGAATTCACCCCTCCACTTT.

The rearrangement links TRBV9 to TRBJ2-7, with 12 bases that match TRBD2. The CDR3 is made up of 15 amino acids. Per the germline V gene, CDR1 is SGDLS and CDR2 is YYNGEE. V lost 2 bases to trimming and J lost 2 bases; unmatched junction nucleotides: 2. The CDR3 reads CASSVTSGGPYEQYF. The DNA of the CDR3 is TGTGCCAGCAGCGTGACTAGCGGGGGTCCCTACGAGCAGTACTTC.

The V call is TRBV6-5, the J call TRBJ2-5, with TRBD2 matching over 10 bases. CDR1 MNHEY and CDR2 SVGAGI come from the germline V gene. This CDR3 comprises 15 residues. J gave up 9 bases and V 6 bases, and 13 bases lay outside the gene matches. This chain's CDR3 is CASSPPAAGGTSQYF. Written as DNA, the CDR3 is TGTGCCAGCAGCCCCCCTGCAGCGGGGGGGACGTCCCAGTACTTC.

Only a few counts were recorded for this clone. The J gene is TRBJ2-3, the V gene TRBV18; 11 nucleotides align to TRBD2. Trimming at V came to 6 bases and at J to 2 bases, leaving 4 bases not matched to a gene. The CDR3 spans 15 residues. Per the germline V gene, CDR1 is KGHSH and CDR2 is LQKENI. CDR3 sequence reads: CASSQTSGATDTQYF. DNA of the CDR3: TGTGCCAGCTCCCAGACTAGCGGGGCCACAGATACGCAGTATTTT.

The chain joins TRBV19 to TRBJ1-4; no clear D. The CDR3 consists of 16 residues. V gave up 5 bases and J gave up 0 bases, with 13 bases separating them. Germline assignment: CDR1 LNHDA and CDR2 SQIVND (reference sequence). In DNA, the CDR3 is TGTGCCAGTAGTGAGTCCCGGGTCTCAACTAATGAAAAACTGTTTTTT. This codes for CASSESRVSTNEKLFF.

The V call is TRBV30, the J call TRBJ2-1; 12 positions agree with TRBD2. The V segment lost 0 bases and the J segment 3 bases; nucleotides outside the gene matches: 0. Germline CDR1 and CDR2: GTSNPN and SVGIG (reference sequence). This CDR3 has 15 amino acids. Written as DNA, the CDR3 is TGTGCCTGGAGTGTACTAGCGGGGGGCTACAATGAGCAGTTCTTC. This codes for CAWSVLAGGYNEQFF. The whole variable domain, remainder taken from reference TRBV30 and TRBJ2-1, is SQTIHQWPATLVQPVGSPLSLECTVEGTSNPNLYWYRQAAGRGLQLLFYSVGIGQISSEVPQNLSASRPQDRQFILSSKKLLLSDSGFYLCAWSVLAGGYNEQFFGPGTRLTVL.

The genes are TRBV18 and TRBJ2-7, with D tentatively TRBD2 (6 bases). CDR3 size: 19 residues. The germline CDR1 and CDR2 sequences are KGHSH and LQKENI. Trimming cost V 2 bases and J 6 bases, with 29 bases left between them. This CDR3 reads CASSPVSVVGGPSPSEQYF. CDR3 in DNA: TGTGCCAGCTCACCAGTCAGCGTGGTAGGAGGGCCCAGCCCCTCCGAGCAGTACTTC.

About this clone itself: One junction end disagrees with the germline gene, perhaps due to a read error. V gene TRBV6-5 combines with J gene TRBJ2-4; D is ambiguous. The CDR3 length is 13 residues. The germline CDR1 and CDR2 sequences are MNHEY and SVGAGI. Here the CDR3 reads CASSYSAKNSQYF. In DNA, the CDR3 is TGTGCCAGCAGTTACTCCGCTAAAAACAGTCAGTACTTC.

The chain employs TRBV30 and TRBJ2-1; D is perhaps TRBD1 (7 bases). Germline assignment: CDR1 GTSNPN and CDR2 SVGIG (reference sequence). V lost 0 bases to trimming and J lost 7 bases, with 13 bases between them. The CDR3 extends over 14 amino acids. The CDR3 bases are TGTGCCTGGAGTGTACTTTCAGGGGGGAATGAGCAGTTCTTC. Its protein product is CAWSVLSGGNEQFF.

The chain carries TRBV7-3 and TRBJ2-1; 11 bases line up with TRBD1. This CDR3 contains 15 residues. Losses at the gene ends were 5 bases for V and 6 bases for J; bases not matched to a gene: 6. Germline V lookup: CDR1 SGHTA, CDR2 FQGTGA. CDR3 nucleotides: TGTGCCAGCAGCCCAGAGGACAGGGGGCGCAATGAGCAGTTCTTC. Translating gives CASSPEDRGRNEQFF.

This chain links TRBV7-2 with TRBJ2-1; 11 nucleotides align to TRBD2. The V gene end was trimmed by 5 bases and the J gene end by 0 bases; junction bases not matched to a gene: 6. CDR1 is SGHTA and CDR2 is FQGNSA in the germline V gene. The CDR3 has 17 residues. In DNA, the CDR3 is TGTGCCAGCAGCAGACCGACTAGCGGGGTCTCCTACAATGAGCAGTTCTTC. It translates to CASSRPTSGVSYNEQFF. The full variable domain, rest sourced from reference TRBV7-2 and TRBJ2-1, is GAGVSQSPSNKVTEKGKDVELRCDPISGHTALYWYRQSLGQGLEFLIYFQGNSAPDKSGLPSDRFSAERTGGSVSTLTIQRTQQEDSAVYLCASSRPTSGVSYNEQFFGPGTRLTVL.